This T cell receptor (beta chain) was observed in a study of blood T cell repertoires in COVID-19. Study summary: Samples of COVID-19 (acute and convalescent) were obtained from the United States, Italy and Spain.

CDR3 length: 16 amino acids. In germline, CDR1 is LNHDA, CDR2 SQIVND (reference sequence). V gave up 5 bases and J gave up 4 bases; unmatched junction bases: 9. Under the authors' procedure: Scientists estimated how many nucleated cells there were by amplifying reference gene primers. Clones were sequenced by immunoSEQ multiplex PCR, and TCRdb holds only the in-frame ones, with some missing. D and trimming were read from the DNA, whereas the V and J calls and clone size are those reported in that table. This sample has over 25,000 clones, with more than 65% found just once. This chain uses TRBV19 with TRBJ2-5, with 11 nucleotides matching TRBD2. Sequenced material: peripheral blood. The sequence was obtained from a human donor in a cohort sampled during active COVID-19. The CDR3 coding sequence is TGTGCCAGTAGTTACTTAGCGGGGGGGCTCGGAGAGACCCAGTACTTC. This gives the protein CASSYLAGGLGETQYF.